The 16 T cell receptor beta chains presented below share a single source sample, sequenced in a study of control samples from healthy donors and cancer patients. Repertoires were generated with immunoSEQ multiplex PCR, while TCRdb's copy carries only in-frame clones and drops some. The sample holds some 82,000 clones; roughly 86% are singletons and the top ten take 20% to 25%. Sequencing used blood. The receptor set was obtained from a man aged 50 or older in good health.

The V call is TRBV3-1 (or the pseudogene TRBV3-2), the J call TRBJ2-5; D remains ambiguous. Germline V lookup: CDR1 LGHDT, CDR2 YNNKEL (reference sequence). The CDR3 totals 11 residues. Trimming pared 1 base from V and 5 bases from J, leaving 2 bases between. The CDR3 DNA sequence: TGTGCCAGCAGCCAAGGGGAGACCCAGTACTTC. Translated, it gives CASSQGETQYF.

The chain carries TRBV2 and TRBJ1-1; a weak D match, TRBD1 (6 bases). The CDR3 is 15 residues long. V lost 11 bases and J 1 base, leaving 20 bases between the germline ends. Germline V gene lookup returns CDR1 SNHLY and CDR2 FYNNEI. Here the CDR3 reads CARGGEWGTNTEAFF. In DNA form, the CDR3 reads TGTGCCCGAGGGGGGGAGTGGGGAACGAACACTGAAGCTTTCTTT.

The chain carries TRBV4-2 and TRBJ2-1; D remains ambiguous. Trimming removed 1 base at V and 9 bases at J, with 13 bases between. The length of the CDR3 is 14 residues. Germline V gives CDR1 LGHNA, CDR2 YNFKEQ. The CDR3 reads CASSQVTQVGEQFF. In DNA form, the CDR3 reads TGTGCCAGCAGCCAAGTGACCCAGGTCGGTGAGCAGTTCTTC.

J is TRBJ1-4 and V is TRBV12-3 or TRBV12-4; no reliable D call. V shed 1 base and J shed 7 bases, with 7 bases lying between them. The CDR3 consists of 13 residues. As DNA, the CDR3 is TGTGCCAGCAGTTTAGAGACATCTGAAAAACTGTTTTTT. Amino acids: CASSLETSEKLFF.

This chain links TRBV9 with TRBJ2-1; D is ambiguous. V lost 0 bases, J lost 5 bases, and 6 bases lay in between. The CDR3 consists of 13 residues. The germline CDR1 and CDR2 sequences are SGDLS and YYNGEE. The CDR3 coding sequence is TGTGCCAGCAGCGTAGGGGTAAACAATGAGCAGTTCTTC. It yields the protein CASSVGVNNEQFF. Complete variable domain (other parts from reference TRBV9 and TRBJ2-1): DSGVTQTPKHLITATGQRVTLRCSPRSGDLSVYWYQQSLDQGLQFLIQYYNGEERAKGNILERFSAQQFPDLHSELNLSSLELGDSALYFCASSVGVNNEQFFGPGTRLTVL.

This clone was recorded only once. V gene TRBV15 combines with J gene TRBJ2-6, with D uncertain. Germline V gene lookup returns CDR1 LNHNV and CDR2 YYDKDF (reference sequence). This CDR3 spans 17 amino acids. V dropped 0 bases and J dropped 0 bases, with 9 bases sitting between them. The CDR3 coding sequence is TGTGCCACCAGCAGAGACCCCCCGGACTCTGGGGCCAACGTCCTGACTTTC. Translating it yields CATSRDPPDSGANVLTF.

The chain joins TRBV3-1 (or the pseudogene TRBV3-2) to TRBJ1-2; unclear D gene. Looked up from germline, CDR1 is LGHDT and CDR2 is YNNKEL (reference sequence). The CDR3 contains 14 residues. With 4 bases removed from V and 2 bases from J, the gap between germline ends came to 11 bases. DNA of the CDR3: TGTGCCAGCAGCCTCACCGGGGTCAACTATGGCTACACCTTC. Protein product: CASSLTGVNYGYTF.

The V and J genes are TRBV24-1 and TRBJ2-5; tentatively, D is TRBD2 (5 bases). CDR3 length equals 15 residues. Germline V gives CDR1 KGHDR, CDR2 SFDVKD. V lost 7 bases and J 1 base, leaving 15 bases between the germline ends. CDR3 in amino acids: CATSPGTGIQETQYF. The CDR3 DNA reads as TGTGCCACCAGCCCGGGCACGGGAATCCAAGAGACCCAGTACTTC.

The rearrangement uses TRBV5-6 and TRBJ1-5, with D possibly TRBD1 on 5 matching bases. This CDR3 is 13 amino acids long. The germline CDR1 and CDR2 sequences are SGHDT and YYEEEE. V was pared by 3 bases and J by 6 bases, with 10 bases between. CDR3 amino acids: CASSSGGGQPQHF. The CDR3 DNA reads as TGTGCCAGCAGCTCCGGGGGGGGTCAGCCCCAGCATTTT.

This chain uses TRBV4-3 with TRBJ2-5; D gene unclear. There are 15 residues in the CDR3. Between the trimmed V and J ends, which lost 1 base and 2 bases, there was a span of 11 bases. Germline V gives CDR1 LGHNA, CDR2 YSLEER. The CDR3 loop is CASSQGGAIQETQYF. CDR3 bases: TGCGCCAGCAGCCAAGGCGGCGCCATTCAAGAGACCCAGTACTTC.

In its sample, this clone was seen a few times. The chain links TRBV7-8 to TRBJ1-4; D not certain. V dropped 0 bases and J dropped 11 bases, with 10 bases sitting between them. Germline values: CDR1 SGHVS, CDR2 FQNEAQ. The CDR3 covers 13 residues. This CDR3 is CASSLAPWAKLFF. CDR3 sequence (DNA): TGTGCCAGCAGCTTAGCGCCCTGGGCGAAACTGTTTTTT.

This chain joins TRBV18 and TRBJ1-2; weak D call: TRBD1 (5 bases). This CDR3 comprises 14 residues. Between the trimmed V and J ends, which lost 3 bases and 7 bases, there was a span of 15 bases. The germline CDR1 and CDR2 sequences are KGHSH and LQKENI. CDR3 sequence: CASSPQGGGAGYTF. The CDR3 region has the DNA TGTGCCAGCTCACCCCAGGGAGGAGGGGCTGGCTACACCTTC.

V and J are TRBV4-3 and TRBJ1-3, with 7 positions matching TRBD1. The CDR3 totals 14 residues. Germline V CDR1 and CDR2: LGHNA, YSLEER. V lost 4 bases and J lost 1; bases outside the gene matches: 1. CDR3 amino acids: CASSRGQSGNTIYF. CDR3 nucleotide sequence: TGCGCCAGCAGCCGGGGACAGTCTGGAAACACCATATATTTT.

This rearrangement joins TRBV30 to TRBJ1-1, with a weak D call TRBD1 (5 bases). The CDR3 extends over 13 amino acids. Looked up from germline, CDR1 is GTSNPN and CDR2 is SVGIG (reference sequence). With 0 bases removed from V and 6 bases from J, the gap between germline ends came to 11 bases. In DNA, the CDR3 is TGTGCCTGGAGTGTTATAGGGGTCTCTGAAGCTTTCTTT. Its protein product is CAWSVIGVSEAFF.

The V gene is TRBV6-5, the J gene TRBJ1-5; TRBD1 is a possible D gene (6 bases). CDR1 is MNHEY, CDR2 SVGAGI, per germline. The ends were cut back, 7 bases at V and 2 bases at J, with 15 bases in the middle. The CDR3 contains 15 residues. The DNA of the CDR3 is TGTGCCAGCACGGACAGACTGGGGGGCAATCAGCCCCAGCATTTT. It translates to CASTDRLGGNQPQHF.

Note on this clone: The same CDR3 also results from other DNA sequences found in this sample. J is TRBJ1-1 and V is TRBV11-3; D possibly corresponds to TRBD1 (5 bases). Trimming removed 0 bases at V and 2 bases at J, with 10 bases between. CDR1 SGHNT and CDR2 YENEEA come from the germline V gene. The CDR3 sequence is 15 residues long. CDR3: CASSLDGTANTEAFF. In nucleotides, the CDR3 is TGTGCCAGCAGCTTAGATGGGACCGCCAACACTGAAGCTTTCTTT.